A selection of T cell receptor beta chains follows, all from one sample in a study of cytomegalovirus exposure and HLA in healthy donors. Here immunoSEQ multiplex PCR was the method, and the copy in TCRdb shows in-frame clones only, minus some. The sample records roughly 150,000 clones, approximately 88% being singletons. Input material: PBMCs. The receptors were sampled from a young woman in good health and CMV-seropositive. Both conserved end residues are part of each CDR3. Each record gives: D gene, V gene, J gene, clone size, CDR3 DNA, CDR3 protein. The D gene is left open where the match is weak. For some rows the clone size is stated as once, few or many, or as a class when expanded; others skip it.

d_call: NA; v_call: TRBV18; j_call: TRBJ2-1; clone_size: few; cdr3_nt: TGTGCCAGCTCACCCCGGGACATCTTCAATGAGCAGTTCTTC; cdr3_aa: CASSPRDIFNEQFF
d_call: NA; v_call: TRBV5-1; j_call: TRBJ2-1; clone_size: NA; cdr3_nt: TGCGCCAGCAGCTCTGAACTAGTAGGGATTAATGAGCAGTTCTTC; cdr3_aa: CASSSELVGINEQFF
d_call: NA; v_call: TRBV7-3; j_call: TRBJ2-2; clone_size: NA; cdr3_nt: TGTGCCAGCACCAGGACGGGAAATACCGGGGAGCTGTTTTTT; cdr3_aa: CASTRTGNTGELFF
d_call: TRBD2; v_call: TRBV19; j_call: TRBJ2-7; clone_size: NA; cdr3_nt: TGTGCCAGTACTAGCGGGAGCGCCGAGCAGTACTTC; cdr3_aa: CASTSGSAEQYF
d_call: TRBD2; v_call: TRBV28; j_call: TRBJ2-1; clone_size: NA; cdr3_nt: TGTGCCAGCAGTCCCCGGGTTAGCGGGAACTCCTACAATGAGCAGTTCTTC; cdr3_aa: CASSPRVSGNSYNEQFF
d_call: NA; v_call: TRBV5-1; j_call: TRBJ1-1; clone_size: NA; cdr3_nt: TGCGCCAGCAGCTTGTCGAGCATGAACACTGAAGCTTTCTTT; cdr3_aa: CASSLSSMNTEAFF
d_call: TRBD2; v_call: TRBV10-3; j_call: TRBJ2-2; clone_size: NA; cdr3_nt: TGTGCCATCAGTGATCTAGCGGGAGGATCCGGGGAGCTGTTTTTT; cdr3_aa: CAISDLAGGSGELFF
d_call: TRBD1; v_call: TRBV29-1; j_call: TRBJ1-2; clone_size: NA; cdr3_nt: TGCAGCGTCCGCCCGAGGGGGCGTTTCACCTTC; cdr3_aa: CSVRPRGRFTF
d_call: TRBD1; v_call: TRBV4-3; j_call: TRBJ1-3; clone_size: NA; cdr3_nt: TGCGCCAGCAGCCCCGGGACAGGTACTGGAAACACCATATATTTT; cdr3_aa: CASSPGTGTGNTIYF
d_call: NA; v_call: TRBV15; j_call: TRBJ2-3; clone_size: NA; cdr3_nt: TGTGCCACCAGCAGAGATCGGGCAGGGTCCGATACGCAGTATTTT; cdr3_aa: CATSRDRAGSDTQYF
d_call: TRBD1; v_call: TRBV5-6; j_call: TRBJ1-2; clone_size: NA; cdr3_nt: TGTGCCAGCAGCTCGGACAGGGTTGTCTATGGCTACACCTTC; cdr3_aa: CASSSDRVVYGYTF
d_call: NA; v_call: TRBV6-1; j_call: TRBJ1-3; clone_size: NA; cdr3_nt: TGTGCCAGCAGTGATGGAGGGATTCCTGGAAACACCATATATTTT; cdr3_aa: CASSDGGIPGNTIYF
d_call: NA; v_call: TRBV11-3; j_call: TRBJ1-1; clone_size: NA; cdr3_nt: TGTGCCAGCAGCTTCCCCCAACAGGTTACAGGAGCTTTCTTT; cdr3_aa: CASSFPQQVTGAFF
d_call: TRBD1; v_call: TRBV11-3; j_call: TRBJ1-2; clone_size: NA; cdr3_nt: TGTGCCAGCAGCCCTGGACAGGAGGTCTATGGCTACACCTTC; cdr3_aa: CASSPGQEVYGYTF
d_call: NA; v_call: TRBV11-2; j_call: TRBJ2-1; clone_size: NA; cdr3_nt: TGTGCCAGCAGCTCAGGGGCCGGGGATGAGCAGTTCTTC; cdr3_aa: CASSSGAGDEQFF
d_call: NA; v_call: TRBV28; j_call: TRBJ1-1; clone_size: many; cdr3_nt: TGTGCCAGCAGTCCTAGCAGGAGGGCTGAAGCTTTCTTT; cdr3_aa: CASSPSRRAEAFF
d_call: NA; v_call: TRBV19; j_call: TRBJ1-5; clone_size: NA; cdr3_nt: TGTGCCAGTAGTATTGTTGGGCAGGGTTACAATCAGCCCCAGCATTTT; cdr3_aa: CASSIVGQGYNQPQHF
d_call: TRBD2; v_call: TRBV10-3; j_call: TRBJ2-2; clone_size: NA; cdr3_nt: TGTGCCATCAGTGGTCTAGCGGGAGGACTCACCGGGGAGCTGTTTTTT; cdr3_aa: CAISGLAGGLTGELFF
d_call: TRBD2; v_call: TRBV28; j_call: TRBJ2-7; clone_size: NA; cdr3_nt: TGTGCCAGCAGTTTGACTAGCGGGAAAGGAGAGCAGTACTTC; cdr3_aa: CASSLTSGKGEQYF
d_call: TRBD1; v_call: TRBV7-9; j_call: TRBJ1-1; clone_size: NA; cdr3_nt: TGTGCCAGCAGCTTGGGACAGGGCGCCTACACTGAAGCTTTCTTT; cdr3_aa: CASSLGQGAYTEAFF
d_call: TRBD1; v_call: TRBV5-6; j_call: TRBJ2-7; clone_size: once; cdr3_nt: TGTGCCAGCAGCCCAGCGACAGGGCTCGAGCAGTACTTC; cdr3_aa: CASSPATGLEQYF
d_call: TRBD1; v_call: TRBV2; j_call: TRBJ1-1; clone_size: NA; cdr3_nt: TGTGCCAGCAAACAGGGACAGGGGAACACTGAAGCTTTCTTT; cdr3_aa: CASKQGQGNTEAFF
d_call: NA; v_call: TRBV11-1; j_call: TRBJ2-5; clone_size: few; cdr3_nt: TGTGCCAGCAGGGGACTTCGACAGACCCAGTACTTC; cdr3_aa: CASRGLRQTQYF
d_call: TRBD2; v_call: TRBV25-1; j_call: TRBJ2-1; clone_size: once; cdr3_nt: TGTGCCAGCAGTGATCGGGGACTAGCGGGAGCCAATGAGCAGTTCTTC; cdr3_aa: CASSDRGLAGANEQFF
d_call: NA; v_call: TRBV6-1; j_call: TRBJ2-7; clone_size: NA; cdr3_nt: TGTGCCAGCAGTGGGACACCCGCCCCCTCCTACGAGCAGTACTTC; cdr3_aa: CASSGTPAPSYEQYF
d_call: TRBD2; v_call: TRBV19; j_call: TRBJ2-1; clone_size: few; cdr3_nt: TGTGCCAGTAGGCCATCCGGGACTAGCGGTTACAATGAGCAGTTCTTC; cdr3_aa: CASRPSGTSGYNEQFF
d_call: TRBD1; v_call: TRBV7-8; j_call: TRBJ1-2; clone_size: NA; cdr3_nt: TGTGCCAGCAGCTTAGAACAGGGGGCTTTTGGCTACACCTTC; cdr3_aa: CASSLEQGAFGYTF
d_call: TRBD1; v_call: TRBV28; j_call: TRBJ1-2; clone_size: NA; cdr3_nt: TGTGCCAGCAGTTTAACAGGGGGCAGCTATGGCTACACCTTC; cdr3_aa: CASSLTGGSYGYTF
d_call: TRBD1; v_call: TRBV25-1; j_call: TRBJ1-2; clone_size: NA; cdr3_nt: TGTGCCAGCAGTGAGGGACAGGGGAGCCTCGACTATGGCTACACCTTC; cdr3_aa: CASSEGQGSLDYGYTF
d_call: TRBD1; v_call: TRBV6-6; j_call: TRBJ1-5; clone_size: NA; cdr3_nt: TGTGCCAGCAGTTACTCAGGACAGGGGAATCAGCCCCAGCATTTT; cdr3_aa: CASSYSGQGNQPQHF
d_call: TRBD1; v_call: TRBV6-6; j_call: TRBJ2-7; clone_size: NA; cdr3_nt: TGTGCCAGCAGTTACTCGAAGGGACAGGGAGGGAGGGAGCAGTACTTC; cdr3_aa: CASSYSKGQGGREQYF
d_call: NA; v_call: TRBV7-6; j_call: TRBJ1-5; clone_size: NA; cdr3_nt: TGTGCCAGCAGCTTAGGGGTAGGGGGTCATCAGCCCCAGCATTTT; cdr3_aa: CASSLGVGGHQPQHF
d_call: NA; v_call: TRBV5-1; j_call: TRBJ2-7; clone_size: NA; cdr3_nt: TGCGCCAGCAGCTTGGGAGACTCGGACTACGAGCAGTACTTC; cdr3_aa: CASSLGDSDYEQYF
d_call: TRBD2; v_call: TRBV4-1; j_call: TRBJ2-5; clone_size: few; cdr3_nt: TGCGCCAGCAGCCAAGTTGGAACTAGCGGGGAGACCCAGTACTTC; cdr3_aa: CASSQVGTSGETQYF
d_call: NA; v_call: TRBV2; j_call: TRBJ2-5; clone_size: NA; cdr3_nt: TGTGCCAGCAGTTTTCGGGGGAGGCGACAAGAGACCCAGTACTTC; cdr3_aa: CASSFRGRRQETQYF
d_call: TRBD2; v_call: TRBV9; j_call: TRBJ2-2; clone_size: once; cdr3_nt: TGTGCCAGCAGCGTAGGGGAGGGACTAGCGGGGACTGTGTACACCGGGGAGCTGTTTTTT; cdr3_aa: CASSVGEGLAGTVYTGELFF
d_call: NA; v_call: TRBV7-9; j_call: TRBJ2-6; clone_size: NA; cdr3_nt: TGTGCCAGCAGCTCCCGGACAGCTGGGGCCAACGTCCTGACTTTC; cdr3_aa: CASSSRTAGANVLTF
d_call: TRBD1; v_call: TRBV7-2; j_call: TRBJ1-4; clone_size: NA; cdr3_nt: TGTGCCAGCAGCTCACAGGGGATCGAAAAACTGTTTTTT; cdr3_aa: CASSSQGIEKLFF
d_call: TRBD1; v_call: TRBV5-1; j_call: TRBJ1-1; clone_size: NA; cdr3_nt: TGCGCCAGCAGCCCGGACAGGGCGATGAACACTGAAGCTTTCTTT; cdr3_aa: CASSPDRAMNTEAFF
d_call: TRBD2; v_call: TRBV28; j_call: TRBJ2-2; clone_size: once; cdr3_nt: TGTGCCAGCCTGGCTAGCGGGAACACCGGGGAGCTGTTTTTT; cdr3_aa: CASLASGNTGELFF
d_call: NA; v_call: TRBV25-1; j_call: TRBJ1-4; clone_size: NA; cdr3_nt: TGTGCCAGCGCTCCAAACAGTGAAAAACTGTTTTTT; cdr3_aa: CASAPNSEKLFF
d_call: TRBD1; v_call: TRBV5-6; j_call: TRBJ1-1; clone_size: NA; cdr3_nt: TGTGCCAGCAGCTTGCTACCGGGACAGATGAACACTGAAGCTTTCTTT; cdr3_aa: CASSLLPGQMNTEAFF
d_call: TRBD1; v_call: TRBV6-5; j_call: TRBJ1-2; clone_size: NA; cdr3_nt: TGTGCCAGCAGGGACAGGCTCACTAACTATGGCTACACCTTC; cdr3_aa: CASRDRLTNYGYTF
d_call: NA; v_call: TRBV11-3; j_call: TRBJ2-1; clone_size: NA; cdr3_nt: TGTGCCAGCAGCTTAGATTCTACGGGAAGTTCCTACAATGAGCAGTTCTTC; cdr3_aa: CASSLDSTGSSYNEQFF
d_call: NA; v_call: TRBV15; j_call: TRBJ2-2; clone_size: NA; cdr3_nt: TGTGCCACCAGCAGAGATTATCCGAACACCGGGGAGCTGTTTTTT; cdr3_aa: CATSRDYPNTGELFF
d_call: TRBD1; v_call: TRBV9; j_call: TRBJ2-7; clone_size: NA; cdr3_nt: TGTGCCAGCAGCGTAGGAGGGACAGCGACCGACGAGCAGTACTTC; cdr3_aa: CASSVGGTATDEQYF
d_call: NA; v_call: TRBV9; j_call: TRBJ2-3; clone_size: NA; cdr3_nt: TGTGCCAGCAGCGTAGGCCGGGGTAGCACAGATACGCAGTATTTT; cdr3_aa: CASSVGRGSTDTQYF
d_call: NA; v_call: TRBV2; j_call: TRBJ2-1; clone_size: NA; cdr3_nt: TGTGCCAGCAGCTTTGGACAGCCAGACAATGAGCAGTTCTTC; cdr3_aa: CASSFGQPDNEQFF
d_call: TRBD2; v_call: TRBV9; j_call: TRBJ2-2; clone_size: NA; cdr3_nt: TGTGCCAGCAGCGTATTGGCGGGAGGCCCCGAGGGCGGGGAGCTGTTTTTT; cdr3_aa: CASSVLAGGPEGGELFF
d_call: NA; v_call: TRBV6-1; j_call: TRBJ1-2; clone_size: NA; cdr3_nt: TGTGCCAGCAGTGAAGCGCGGGGAAACTATGGCTACACCTTC; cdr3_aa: CASSEARGNYGYTF